This T cell receptor beta chain came from a study of cytomegalovirus exposure and HLA in healthy donors. Study details: A data release that came early held tens of millions of unique TCRs from HLA-typed donors. Findings of the study overall: Indistinguishable V segments, including TRBV6-2 and TRBV6-3, were excluded.

The CDR3 loop spans 14 amino acids. The germline CDR1 and CDR2 sequences are SGHTA and FQGTGA. V lost 5 bases to trimming and J lost 4 bases; unmatched junction nucleotides: 1. Primers: 60 Vbeta forward and 13 Jbeta reverse. Profiling relied on immunoSEQ multiplex PCR, and the TCRdb table lists in-frame clones only, not all of them. The table lists 100,000 to 120,000 clones, 69% of them singletons. On this clone: Its specificity is not known.

The TCR originated in a man aged 25 to 40 in good health and CMV-seronegative. V usage is TRBV7-3 and J usage is TRBJ2-1, with 11 bases lining up with TRBD2. Sequenced input: PBMCs. For the CDR3, the DNA is TGTGCCAGCAGCCTAGCGGGAGGATACAATGAGCAGTTCTTC. Translated: CASSLAGGYNEQFF.